This T cell receptor (beta chain) is from a study of T-cell reconstitution after alpha-beta-depleted transplantation in children. There are many counts of this clonotype. This CDR3 is built from 16 residues. The V segment lost 5 bases and the J segment 9 bases; nucleotides outside the gene matches: 15. Germline loops: CDR1 SGHTA, CDR2 FQGNSA. Preparation of the TCRbeta library was carried out with unique molecular identifiers. MiXCR was run by TCRdb on the PCR reads, yielding one entry per CDR3 protein. The repertoire holds 450,000 to 600,000 distinct CDR3 sequences, 30% to 35% seen once, with approximately 2.3% in the top ten.

V usage is TRBV7-2 and J usage is TRBJ2-1; the match to TRBD2 covers 8 bases. The clonotype comes from a human donor who donated a stem cell graft to a child with aplastic anemia. The input for sequencing was PBMCs from the stem cell graft donor, taken from the stem cell graft. The CDR3 sequence is CASSITGGWGRIEQFF. The CDR3 DNA sequence: TGTGCCAGCAGCATTACGGGAGGGTGGGGACGGATTGAGCAGTTCTTC.